One T cell receptor (beta chain) is described in this entry. Its antigen is as yet unknown. These data belong to a study of cytomegalovirus exposure and HLA in healthy donors. The overall study: Inside one of the first data releases sat some 93 million unique TCRs taken from HLA-typed donors. Findings and caveats of the study: The HLA-A and HLA-B alleles of most subjects were reportedly predicted accurately from TCR beta sequences. Later work showed greater clonal expansion in HLA-associated TCR beta chains than in equally common others.

PCR used 60 Vbeta primers and 13 Jbeta primers. Sequencing used immunoSEQ multiplex PCR; TCRdb keeps in-frame clones, though not all of them. Of about 180,000 clones detected, roughly 80% appear once; the ten largest clones hold 5.7%. Looked up from germline, CDR1 is WSHSY and CDR2 is SAAADI. V was shortened by 3 bases and J by 5 bases, with 10 bases between the two germline ends. There are 13 residues in the CDR3. This sequence was found in a man in his forties or fifties in good health and CMV-seronegative. Sequencing input: PBMCs. The chain recombines TRBV10-2 with TRBJ1-1, with TRBD1 as a possible D gene (6 bases). Here the CDR3 DNA reads TGCGCCAGCAGTGAAAGGGGGGGGACTGAAGCTTTCTTT. This gives the protein CASSERGGTEAFF.